This T cell receptor (beta chain) was profiled in a study of T cells in Graves' hyperthyroidism and ophthalmopathy. CDR3 length: 19 residues. Germline V gene sequence: CDR1 KGHDR, CDR2 SFDVKD. V trimming: 0 bases; J trimming: 2 bases; junction bases outside the gene matches: 13. Findings of the study overall: Blood also carried most thyroid clonotypes expanded above 0.001. Ophthalmopathy was model-predicted a median approximately six months pre-onset.

This clonotype has at least ten counts. The target antigen is unknown. Among the patients, aged 18 to 65, hyperthyroidism was newly diagnosed and had lasted under 2 months. RNA transcripts gave rise to amplified TCR beta CDR3 regions. The HTBI primer set drove a first-round RT-PCR of the TCR CDR3. TCRdb recomputed calls from the multiplex PCR reads with MiXCR, one row per CDR3 protein. This sample has fewer than 350,000 distinct CDR3 sequences, with over 12% found just once. The sequence came from a woman aged 45-65 years with Graves' hyperthyroidism that later progressed to Graves' ophthalmopathy. This chain uses TRBV24-1 with TRBJ2-7; 9 nucleotides line up with TRBD2. Sequencing input: blood. The CDR3 protein is CATSDLLPASTSGAYEQYF. For the CDR3, the DNA is TGTGCCACCAGTGATTTGCTTCCGGCCTCGACTAGCGGTGCCTACGAGCAGTACTTC.